This T cell receptor beta chain appears in the sequencing data of a study of T cells in Graves' hyperthyroidism and ophthalmopathy. Patients with uncontrolled infections, other autoimmune diseases, pregnancy or lactation were excluded. Note on this clonotype: Antigen: not known.

Overall study findings and caveats: Median prediction lead before ophthalmopathy onset was 6.5 to 7 months with the model.

The CDR3 has 14 amino acids. The junction had 4 bases not matched to a gene; V was cut back by 4 bases and J by 6 bases. Template material for amplifying TCR beta CDR3 regions consisted of RNA transcripts. Initially, a first-round RT-PCR of the TCR CDR3 employed the HTBI primer set. Via MiXCR, TCRdb re-called the multiplex PCR reads, giving one row per CDR3 protein. Of approximately 640,000 distinct CDR3 sequences listed, 45% are singletons. The chain has TRBV12-3 or TRBV12-4 and TRBJ1-4; TRBD1 matches at 8 bases. The sequence came from an adult man with Graves' disease, either hyperthyroidism or ophthalmopathy (not recorded which). Sequencing input: peripheral blood or thyroid tissue (not recorded which). CDR3 region: CASSSATGDEKLFF. In nucleotides, the CDR3 is TGTGCCAGCAGTTCCGCGACAGGGGATGAAAAACTGTTTTTT.